The clone carrying this T cell receptor beta chain was counted between two and nine times. Its target is unknown. Germline V gene data show CDR1 as SGHNT and CDR2 as YYREEE (reference sequence). The length of the CDR3 is 14 residues. V lost 2 bases, J lost 5 bases, and 14 bases lay in between. Time point given: cycle 4 day 1 (C4D1), after 5 to 7 weeks of nivolumab. Relapse was seen in all patients after autologous stem cell transplantation, and brentuximab vedotin exposure was variable. Magnetic negative selection isolated CD8+ T cells from thawed PBMCs. Profiled with immunoSEQ multiplex PCR; TCRdb holds only in-frame clones, not every one. The profile covers around 2,900 clones, with 70% appearing a single time and over 25% taken by the ten largest. This record comes from a study of PD-1 blockade in classical Hodgkin lymphoma. General study results and limits: There was a significant rise in CD4+ TCR diversity by C4D1, with no such rise for CD8+.

This sequence joins TRBV5-4 and TRBJ2-7; the D is unclear. This specimen consisted of CD8+ T cells from blood, obtained before the fourth cycle of nivolumab. The receptor comes from a human donor with classical Hodgkin lymphoma. CDR3 nucleotide sequence: TGTGCCAGCAGCTTTATGGTAGCTTCGGACGAGCAGTACTTC. This encodes CASSFMVASDEQYF.